The T cell receptor beta chain described here comes from a study of metastatic and nonmetastatic thyroid tumors. There were no patients who had received any treatment before thyroid surgery. TCRdb reanalyzed the PCR reads with MiXCR. The table lists 15,000 or so clones, around 3.6% of them singletons. The CDR3 runs to 16 residues. CDR1 and CDR2 from the germline V gene are GTSNPN and SVGIG (reference sequence). V lost 3 bases to trimming and J lost 2 bases, with 16 bases between them. Sequenced: tumor tissue. This chain connects TRBV30 to TRBJ2-2, with a tentative D call TRBD2 (5 bases). The TCR sequence derives from a female donor with papillary thyroid cancer or a benign thyroid nodule (not recorded which). Some clones in this sample may be carry-over from other donors' samples. In DNA form, the CDR3 reads TGTGCCTGGAGGAGGACGGACGGGGTTAACACCGGGGAGCTGTTTTTT. Translating gives CAWRRTDGVNTGELFF.